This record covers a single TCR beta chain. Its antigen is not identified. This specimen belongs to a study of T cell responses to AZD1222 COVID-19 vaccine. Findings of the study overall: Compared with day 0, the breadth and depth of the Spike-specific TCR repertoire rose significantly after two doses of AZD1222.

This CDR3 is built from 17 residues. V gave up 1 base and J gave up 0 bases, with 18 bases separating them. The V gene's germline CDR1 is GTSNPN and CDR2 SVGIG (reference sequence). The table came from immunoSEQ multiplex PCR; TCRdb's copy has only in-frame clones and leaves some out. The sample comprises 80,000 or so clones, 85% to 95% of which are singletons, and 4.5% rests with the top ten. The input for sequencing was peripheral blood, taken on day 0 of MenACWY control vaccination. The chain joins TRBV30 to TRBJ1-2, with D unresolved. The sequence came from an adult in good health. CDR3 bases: TGTGCCTGGAGTGCCGTGACACGTGTTCTCTCTAACTATGGCTACACCTTC. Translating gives CAWSAVTRVLSNYGYTF.